A single sample is the source of the 18 T cell receptor beta chains below, sequenced in a study of vaccination effects on CD4 cells after COVID-19 (dated by TCRdb to between 2021 and 2023). These TCRs are of unknown antigen specificity. To prepare the library, the immunoSEQ multiplex PCR assay was applied. TCRdb mirrors the immuneACCESS table, restricted to in-frame sequences. Some clones are absent from its copies; in checked studies, under half trace to an unresolved V gene, and the reason for the others is unknown. Across this sample there are tens of thousands of clones, with 70% to 90% seen only once. The top ten constitute approximately 1.2% of the sample. To identify antigen-specific CD4+ T cell clonotypes by their expansion, the ViraFEST assay first stimulated PBMC with viral peptide pools and then applied TCR sequencing. After around ten days of culture, CD4+ T cells were isolated with the EasySep CD4+ T cell isolation kit. Two doses of either the BNT162b2 or the mRNA-1273 mRNA SARS-CoV-2 vaccine were administered to participants.

The specimen comprised CD4+ T cells from PBMCs cultured with HCoV-229E spike peptides, sampled after COVID-19 vaccination. The meaning of the sample's cell subset or site label: HCoV-229E spike overlapping peptide pool stimulation. These TCRs come from a human donor who received a COVID-19 vaccine.

Only a few counts were recorded for this clone. The chain links TRBV5-1 to TRBJ1-1; a possible D gene is TRBD1 (6 bases). V was trimmed by 0 bases and J by 1 base, leaving 13 bases between them. This CDR3 spans 16 amino acids. The germline V gene has CDR1 SGHRS and CDR2 YFSETQ. In DNA, the CDR3 is TGCGCCAGCAGCTTGGGGAGCGGGGGGGCGAACACTGAAGCTTTCTTT. This sequence encodes CASSLGSGGANTEAFF.

The genes are TRBV6-1 and TRBJ1-2, with D tentatively TRBD1 (6 bases). V shed 2 bases and J shed 7 bases, with 17 bases lying between them. Germline values: CDR1 MNHNS, CDR2 SASEGT. The CDR3 is 15 amino acids. CDR3: CASSEYFTGPTGYTF. CDR3 nucleotides: TGTGCCAGCAGTGAATACTTTACAGGGCCGACTGGCTACACCTTC.

The V and J genes are TRBV7-8 and TRBJ1-2, with D hard to call. Looked up from germline, CDR1 is SGHVS and CDR2 is FQNEAQ. This CDR3 comprises 13 residues. V was shortened by 0 bases and J by 4 bases, with 6 bases between the two germline ends. CDR3 DNA sequence: TGTGCCAGCAGCTTAGCAGGCTTCTATGGCTACACCTTC. Translating gives CASSLAGFYGYTF.

The chain has TRBV4-3 and TRBJ1-4; 9 bases line up with TRBD1. V trimming: 4 bases; J trimming: 5 bases; junction bases outside the gene matches: 2. CDR1 is LGHNA and CDR2 is YSLEER in the germline V gene. CDR3 length: 14 amino acids. For the CDR3, the DNA is TGCGCCAGCAGCCGCGACAGGGGGAATGAAAAACTGTTTTTT. It is translated as CASSRDRGNEKLFF.

This chain links TRBV19 with TRBJ1-2; the D gene is possibly TRBD1 (5 bases). The CDR3 extends over 15 amino acids. V lost 6 bases, J lost 0 bases, and 14 bases lay in between. Germline CDR1 and CDR2: LNHDA and SQIVND (reference sequence). CDR3 DNA: TGTGCCAGTAGCACAGACAGCAACGCTAACTATGGCTACACCTTC. Amino acid sequence: CASSTDSNANYGYTF.

The chain employs TRBV2 and TRBJ1-2, with 9 bases fitting TRBD1. Germline trimming cut 4 bases from V and 4 bases from J; bases unmatched to any gene: 13. The germline CDR1 and CDR2 sequences are SNHLY and FYNNEI. This CDR3 has 17 residues. CDR3 sequence (DNA): TGTGCCAGCAGTGCTCCCGGGACAGGGATGGACACCTATGGCTACACCTTC. The encoded protein is CASSAPGTGMDTYGYTF.

The chain links TRBV5-5 to TRBJ1-2, with TRBD1 identical over 8 bases. CDR1 is SGHKS, CDR2 YYEKEE, per germline (reference sequence). The CDR3 length is 14 residues. Trimming took 3 bases from V and 8 from J; bases not matched to a gene: 9. In DNA, the CDR3 is TGTGCCAGCAGCTCGGGACAGGAAGGTTGGGGCTACACCTTC. Translated, it gives CASSSGQEGWGYTF.

This clone has more than one count but fewer than ten. The rearrangement joins TRBV28 to TRBJ2-7, with 7 bases lining up with TRBD1. Germline V CDR1 and CDR2: MDHEN, SYDVKM. Trimming at V came to 4 bases and at J to 3 bases, leaving 3 bases not matched to a gene. CDR3 length equals 13 residues. CDR3 loop: CASSSGDSYEQYV. CDR3 nucleotides: TGTGCCAGCAGTTCCGGGGACAGCTACGAGCAGTACGTC.

In its sample, this clone was seen a few times. J is TRBJ2-1 and V is TRBV5-6, with D uncertain. V was cut by 3 bases and J by 0 bases, with 13 bases left in between. The CDR3 totals 16 residues. CDR1 is SGHDT, CDR2 YYEEEE, per germline. The CDR3 DNA reads TGTGCCAGCAGCTCCCTGACTGAACTCTCCTACAATGAGCAGTTCTTC. It specifies CASSSLTELSYNEQFF.

This rearrangement joins TRBV18 to TRBJ2-1; TRBD1 aligns across 7 bases. The V segment lost 3 bases and the J segment 2 bases; nucleotides outside the gene matches: 4. Germline V gene lookup returns CDR1 KGHSH and CDR2 LQKENI. The CDR3 length is 15 residues. The CDR3 protein is CASSPRQGAYNEQFF. The CDR3, as DNA: TGTGCCAGCTCACCCAGACAGGGAGCCTACAATGAGCAGTTCTTC.

This clone was counted a few times. The chain recombines TRBV6-5 with TRBJ1-1; tentative D call: TRBD1 (5 bases). CDR1 and CDR2 from the germline V gene are MNHEY and SVGAGI. The CDR3 loop spans 14 amino acids. The germline V and J ends were trimmed by 1 base and 1 base, with 7 bases remaining between them. The CDR3 DNA sequence: TGTGCCAGCAGTTACTGGGGCGAGAACACTGAAGCTTTCTTT. This gives the protein CASSYWGENTEAFF.

The rearrangement links TRBV24-1 to TRBJ2-5; maybe TRBD1 (6 bases). The CDR3 extends over 13 amino acids. The V and J ends lost 5 bases and 4 bases respectively, with 10 bases between them. The germline V gene has CDR1 KGHDR and CDR2 SFDVKD. The CDR3 loop is CATSAPGVETQYF. The CDR3 DNA follows: TGTGCCACCAGTGCGCCAGGGGTAGAGACCCAGTACTTC.

To note about this clone: Different DNA sequences within this sample yield the same CDR3. J is TRBJ2-7 and V is TRBV3-1 (or the pseudogene TRBV3-2); 8 bases are shared with TRBD1. This CDR3 comprises 13 residues. J gave up 3 bases and V 4 bases, and 2 bases lay outside the gene matches. The V gene's germline CDR1 is LGHDT and CDR2 YNNKEL (reference sequence). The CDR3 protein is CASSLGQGYEQYV. The CDR3 coding sequence is TGTGCCAGCAGCCTAGGACAGGGCTACGAGCAGTACGTC.

The rearrangement uses TRBV7-2 and TRBJ1-2, with 11 bases fitting TRBD1. CDR1 is SGHTA, CDR2 FQGNSA, per germline. The CDR3 covers 14 residues. V was clipped by 7 bases and J by 4 bases; unmatched bases: 5. CDR3 nucleotides: TGTGCCAGCACCTGGGACAGGGGGGGCTATGGCTACACCTTC. This gives the protein CASTWDRGGYGYTF.

V is TRBV19 and J is TRBJ2-1; the match to TRBD1 covers 8 bases. CDR1 is LNHDA, CDR2 SQIVND, per germline (reference sequence). Losses at the gene ends were 0 bases for V and 7 bases for J; bases not matched to a gene: 8. The CDR3 is 16 residues long. This CDR3 reads CASSIEVAGGRNEQFF. The CDR3 nucleotides are TGTGCCAGTAGTATAGAGGTGGCAGGGGGCCGGAATGAGCAGTTCTTC.

The rearrangement links TRBV3-1 (or the pseudogene TRBV3-2) to TRBJ2-1; 8 bases align to TRBD1. The CDR3 extends over 14 amino acids. V lost 4 bases and J lost 7; bases outside the gene matches: 6. Germline-derived CDR1 and CDR2 are LGHDT and YNNKEL (reference sequence). The CDR3 DNA sequence: TGTGCCAGCAGCCTCCGAGACAGGGGTAATGAGCAGTTCTTC. This gives the protein CASSLRDRGNEQFF.

This sequence joins TRBV6-5 and TRBJ1-1; 8 positions match TRBD1. CDR3 length: 16 amino acids. With 0 bases clipped from V and 5 bases from J, the junction kept 8 bases outside the gene matches. Germline assignment: CDR1 MNHEY and CDR2 SVGAGI. The DNA of the CDR3 is TGTGCCAGCAGTTACTCATATGGACAGGGATGGACTGAAGCTTTCTTT. Amino acids: CASSYSYGQGWTEAFF.

This chain joins TRBV12-3 or TRBV12-4 and TRBJ1-2; D ambiguous. V lost 6 bases to trimming and J lost 5 bases, with 10 bases between them. The CDR3 covers 12 residues. CDR3 in DNA: TGTGCCAGCAGCCCCCGCGGTTATGGCTACACCTTC. Its protein is CASSPRGYGYTF.